This TCR beta chain emerged from a study of cytomegalovirus exposure and HLA in healthy donors. Germline CDR1 and CDR2: SGHAT and FQNNGV. The length of the CDR3 is 16 residues. V dropped 5 bases and J dropped 7; count of bases not matched to a gene: 7. 13 Jbeta primers and 60 Vbeta primers were used for the PCR. Method: immunoSEQ multiplex PCR; TCRdb's copy keeps in-frame clones and lacks some. This sample contains under 40,000 clones. Overall study results and limits: Usually a TCR sequence was rare, but some public TCRs were found in many donors.

As concerns this clone: The antigen remains unidentified.

The rearrangement joins TRBV11-2 to TRBJ2-1; 14 nucleotides agree with TRBD2. This TCR came from a female donor in good health and CMV-seronegative. The sequenced sample was PBMCs. CDR3 DNA: TGTGCCAGCAGCCAAAGACTAGCGGGGGGGGAAAATGAGCAGTTCTTC. Its protein is CASSQRLAGGENEQFF. Using reference TRBV11-2 and TRBJ2-1 for the parts outside the CDR3, the full variable domain is EAGVAQSPRYKIIEKRQSVAFWCNPISGHATLYWYQQILGQGPKLLIQFQNNGVVDDSQLPKDRFSAERLKGVDSTLKIQPAKLEDSAVYLCASSQRLAGGENEQFFGPGTRLTVL.